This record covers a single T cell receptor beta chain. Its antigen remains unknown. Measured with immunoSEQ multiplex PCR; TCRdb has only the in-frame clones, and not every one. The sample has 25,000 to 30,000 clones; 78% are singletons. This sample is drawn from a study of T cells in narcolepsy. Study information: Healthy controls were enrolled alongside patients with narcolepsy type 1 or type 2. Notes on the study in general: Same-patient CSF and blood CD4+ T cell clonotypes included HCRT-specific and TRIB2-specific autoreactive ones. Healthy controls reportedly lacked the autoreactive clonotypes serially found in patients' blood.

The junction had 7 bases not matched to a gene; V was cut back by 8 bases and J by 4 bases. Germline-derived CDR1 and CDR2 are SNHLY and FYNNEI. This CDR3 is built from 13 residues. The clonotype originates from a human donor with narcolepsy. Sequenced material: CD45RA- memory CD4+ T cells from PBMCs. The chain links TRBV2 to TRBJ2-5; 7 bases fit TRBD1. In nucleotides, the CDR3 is TGTGCCAGCGGGACAGAGAAACGAGAGACCCAGTACTTC. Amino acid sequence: CASGTEKRETQYF.